This TCR beta chain was documented in a study of beta chain features in type 1 diabetes. Turning to this clone: The target antigen is unknown.

Points from the study as a whole: Within each of all four CD4+ subsets, Type 1 diabetes patients had TCRB CDR3s that were moderately but significantly shorter.

Every bit of the isolated RNA underwent reverse transcription, so sequencing read expressed TCRB transcripts. TCRdb's table, derived via immunoSEQ multiplex PCR, lists solely in-frame clones and lacks some. This sample has about 740,000 clones, with under 15% found just once. Input material: naive CD4+ T cells from blood. The TCR sequence derives from a man aged 18-30 years with type 1 diabetes.

CDR3 nucleotides: TGTGCCAGCAGTTACTCGGGACAGGGCTATGGCTACACCTTC. This encodes CASSYSGQGYGYTF. V usage is TRBV6-6 and J usage is TRBJ1-2; TRBD1 aligns across 9 bases. The V gene end was trimmed by 0 bases and the J gene end by 4 bases; junction bases not matched to a gene: 0. The CDR3 is made up of 14 amino acids. CDR1 is MNHNY, CDR2 SVGAGI, per germline (reference sequence).